Listed below are T cell receptor beta chains from one sample, sequenced in a study of T cells in localized non-small cell lung cancer. Produced via immunoSEQ multiplex PCR; TCRdb's table is partial and in-frame only. The repertoire consists of fewer than 40,000 clones, with around 87% occurring once and the leading ten covering less than 20%. The specimen comprised peripheral blood mononuclear cells, sampled before any cancer treatment. The receptors were sampled from a man between 35 and 75 years old with stage III lung adenocarcinoma. The CDR3 runs from the conserved cysteine through the conserved F or W. Each record gives: CDR3 length, V gene, D gene, clone size, J gene, CDR3 DNA, CDR3 protein. The D gene is left open where the match is weak. Where a row states a size, it is once, few, many or the class of an expanded clone; other rows omit it.

length: 15
V: TRBV5-5
D: .
size: .
J: TRBJ1-3
DNA: TGTGCCAGCAGCTTGGAATCACAGGTGGGAAACACCATATATTTT
CDR3: CASSLESQVGNTIYF

length: 14
V: TRBV6-5
D: .
size: once
J: TRBJ2-7
DNA: TGTGCCAGCAGTTACGCCGGGGCCCTCGGCGAGCAGTACTTC
CDR3: CASSYAGALGEQYF

length: 13
V: TRBV7-7
D: .
size: .
J: TRBJ2-5
DNA: TGTGCCAGCAGCTTTGGTGGAACGGAGACCCAGTACTTC
CDR3: CASSFGGTETQYF

length: 14
V: TRBV7-2
D: .
size: .
J: TRBJ2-7
DNA: TGTGCCAGCAGCCTCGAGTCGGGGGACTACGAGCAGTACTTC
CDR3: CASSLESGDYEQYF

length: 14
V: TRBV2
D: .
size: .
J: TRBJ1-4
DNA: TGTGCCAGCAGGACCGGGACACCTAATGAAAAACTGTTTTTT
CDR3: CASRTGTPNEKLFF

length: 15
V: TRBV18
D: .
size: .
J: TRBJ1-1
DNA: TGTGCCAGCTCACCACGGGTCACACGGAACACTGAAGCTTTCTTT
CDR3: CASSPRVTRNTEAFF

length: 13
V: TRBV7-7
D: .
size: .
J: TRBJ2-1
DNA: TGTGCCAGCAGCTCCTTGGACGAGAATGAGCAGTTCTTC
CDR3: CASSSLDENEQFF

length: 15
V: TRBV2
D: TRBD2
size: .
J: TRBJ2-3
DNA: TGTGCCAGCAGTGACGGGCGGGGGGGCCGCGATACGCAGTATTTT
CDR3: CASSDGRGGRDTQYF

length: 12
V: TRBV28
D: .
size: .
J: TRBJ1-4
DNA: TGTGCCAGCAGGAACCGGAATGAAAAACTGTTTTTT
CDR3: CASRNRNEKLFF

length: 17
V: TRBV7-2
D: TRBD2
size: .
J: TRBJ2-5
DNA: TGTGCCAGCAGCTTAATAAGCGGGGGGGCCTTAGGGGAGACCCAGTACTTC
CDR3: CASSLISGGALGETQYF